The 26 T cell receptor beta chains below come from one sample, sequenced in a study of shared clonotypes between healthy human individuals. The repertoire was sequenced with immunoSEQ multiplex PCR; TCRdb's copy has only in-frame clones and lacks some. The sample lists 740,000 or so clones; 73% were seen once. The sequencing input was memory CD4+ T cells sorted from blood. Subset reported: CD45RA-negative fraction. The receptors originated from a woman younger than 45 in good health.

The rearrangement joins TRBV7-9 to TRBJ2-1, with 11 bases aligning to TRBD2. V trimming: 8 bases; J trimming: 9 bases; junction bases outside the gene matches: 21. CDR1 SEHNR and CDR2 FQNEAQ come from the germline V gene (reference sequence). This CDR3 contains 18 residues. This CDR3 is CASDFPLAGVPFIGEQFF. CDR3 DNA: TGTGCCAGCGACTTCCCACTAGCGGGAGTCCCCTTTATTGGTGAGCAGTTCTTC.

The chain has TRBV19 and TRBJ2-7, with D possibly matching TRBD2 (6 bases). The CDR3 spans 14 residues. The germline V gene has CDR1 LNHDA and CDR2 SQIVND (reference sequence). The V end lost 3 bases, the J end lost 1 base, and 10 bases lay between the germline ends. CDR3 nucleotide sequence: TGTGCCAGTAGTATTGTTAGCGGATCCTACGAGCAGTACTTC. It specifies CASSIVSGSYEQYF.

In its sample, this clone was seen many times. This rearrangement joins TRBV28 to TRBJ2-1, with 9 bases fitting TRBD2. This CDR3 is 15 amino acids long. Trimming removed 2 bases from V and 6 bases from J; junction bases left unmatched: 5. Per germline, CDR1 MDHEN and CDR2 SYDVKM. The CDR3 region has the DNA TGTGCCAGCAGTTTAGAACTAGCGGGCCTCAATGAGCAGTTCTTC. Amino acids: CASSLELAGLNEQFF.

J is TRBJ1-1 and V is TRBV29-1; D ambiguous. This CDR3 region has 10 residues. In germline, CDR1 is SQVTM, CDR2 ANQGSEA. The ends were cut back, 4 bases at V and 5 bases at J, with 5 bases in the middle. Written as DNA, the CDR3 is TGCAGCGTTGCTGGAACTGAAGCTTTCTTT. It specifies CSVAGTEAFF.

The chain employs TRBV6-1 and TRBJ2-1; 9 positions match TRBD1. Looked up from germline, CDR1 is MNHNS and CDR2 is SASEGT. With 6 bases clipped from V and 4 bases from J, the junction kept 7 bases outside the gene matches. The CDR3 loop spans 15 amino acids. CDR3 bases: TGTGCCAGCAGGGTCGACAGGGGGAGTTACAATGAGCAGTTCTTC. Translated, it gives CASRVDRGSYNEQFF.

The V and J genes are TRBV2 and TRBJ1-2, with D unclear. Looked up from germline, CDR1 is SNHLY and CDR2 is FYNNEI. CDR3 length: 12 residues. V was cut by 4 bases and J by 8 bases, with 11 bases left in between. The CDR3 bases are TGTGCCAGCAGTGTCTTCCTGGACGGCTACACCTTC. Its protein is CASSVFLDGYTF.

This clone was seen a single time. The chain has TRBV19 and TRBJ2-1; D may match TRBD1 or TRBD2 (5 bases each). Germline V lookup: CDR1 LNHDA, CDR2 SQIVND (reference sequence). This CDR3 is built from 16 residues. Trimming took 3 bases from V and 5 from J, leaving 17 bases between them. The chain's CDR3 is CASSIRRGESHNEQFF. CDR3 sequence (DNA): TGTGCCAGTAGTATTAGAAGAGGGGAGTCACACAATGAGCAGTTCTTC. The full variable domain, its missing parts supplied by reference TRBV19 and TRBJ2-1, is DGGITQSPKYLFRKEGQNVTLSCEQNLNHDAMYWYRQDPGQGLRLIYYSQIVNDFQKGDIAEGYSVSREKKESFPLTVTSAQKNPTAFYLCASSIRRGESHNEQFFGPGTRLTVL.

The chain is built from TRBV19 and TRBJ1-2; no clear D. CDR3 size: 15 residues. Trimming took 5 bases from V and 4 from J, leaving 17 bases between them. In germline, CDR1 is LNHDA, CDR2 SQIVND (reference sequence). CDR3 sequence reads: CASSFRTLTRYGYTF. The CDR3 bases are TGTGCCAGTAGTTTCCGGACGCTCACGCGCTATGGCTACACCTTC.

The genes are TRBV5-8 and TRBJ1-1; 8 bases fit TRBD1. V lost 6 bases and J lost 1; bases outside the gene matches: 5. CDR3 length: 14 residues. Germline V gives CDR1 SGHTS, CDR2 YDEGEE. CDR3: CASTGQGANTEAFF. As DNA, the CDR3 is TGTGCCAGCACCGGACAGGGAGCGAACACTGAAGCTTTCTTT.

The chain joins TRBV28 to TRBJ1-5; D ambiguous. The CDR3 extends over 12 amino acids. Germline V gene lookup returns CDR1 MDHEN and CDR2 SYDVKM. The germline V and J ends were trimmed by 4 bases and 5 bases, with 6 bases remaining between them. Here the CDR3 reads CASSSPDQPQHF. For the CDR3, the DNA is TGTGCCAGCAGTTCCCCTGATCAGCCCCAGCATTTT.

The chain recombines TRBV5-1 with TRBJ1-5; 7 positions agree with TRBD1. V was clipped by 1 base and J by 2 bases; unmatched bases: 6. The CDR3 totals 16 residues. Germline CDR1 SGHRS, CDR2 YFSETQ. The chain's CDR3 is CASSLSDQGGNQPQHF. The CDR3 nucleotides are TGCGCCAGCAGCTTGTCCGACCAGGGGGGCAATCAGCCCCAGCATTTT.

The sample holds a few counts of this clone. CDR3 protein: CASSPRDRVWGYTF. The CDR3 region has the DNA TGTGCCAGCAGCCCCCGGGACAGGGTGTGGGGCTACACCTTC. The chain couples TRBV27 to TRBJ1-2; 9 bases align to TRBD1. The junction had 10 bases not matched to a gene; V was cut back by 6 bases and J by 8 bases. The CDR3 is 14 amino acids. CDR1 is MNHEY, CDR2 SMNVEV, per germline (reference sequence).

J is TRBJ2-7 and V is TRBV14; D is perhaps TRBD2 (6 bases). CDR3 length: 14 amino acids. Germline CDR1 SGHDN, CDR2 FVKESK. V was cut by 1 base and J by 9 bases, with 16 bases left in between. The CDR3 sequence: CASSQAGGTHGQYF. The CDR3 DNA reads as TGTGCCAGCAGCCAAGCGGGCGGGACGCACGGGCAGTACTTC.

This chain uses TRBV27 with TRBJ1-2; unclear D gene. The CDR3 sequence is 17 residues long. V was pared by 5 bases and J by 0 bases, with 19 bases between. The germline CDR1 and CDR2 sequences are MNHEY and SMNVEV (reference sequence). CDR3 DNA sequence: TGTGCCAGCAGTCCAAGGCCGCCCGGGGTATCTAACTATGGCTACACCTTC. Amino acids: CASSPRPPGVSNYGYTF.

This chain links TRBV4-1 with TRBJ1-6; D is perhaps TRBD1 (6 bases). CDR1 and CDR2 from the germline V gene are MGHRA and YSYEKL. V lost 0 bases and J 13 bases, leaving 19 bases between the germline ends. This CDR3 contains 16 residues. The CDR3 here is CASSQDWGHPPPPLHF. The CDR3 region has the DNA TGCGCCAGCAGCCAAGATTGGGGACATCCCCCTCCGCCCCTCCACTTT.

The chain couples TRBV7-2 to TRBJ1-5, with D unresolved. The germline V and J ends were trimmed by 5 bases and 1 base, with 18 bases remaining between them. CDR1 is SGHTA, CDR2 FQGNSA, per germline. The CDR3 extends over 17 amino acids. DNA for the CDR3: TGTGCCAGCAGCCCCCCCTGGGTCGGCGGAAGCAATCAGCCCCAGCATTTT. It yields the protein CASSPPWVGGSNQPQHF.

J is TRBJ1-1 and V is TRBV15; D may be TRBD1 (6 bases). The germline V gene has CDR1 LNHNV and CDR2 YYDKDF (reference sequence). The CDR3 is 15 residues long. V was cut by 0 bases and J by 4 bases, with 12 bases left in between. The chain's CDR3 is CATSRDLDRTTEAFF. DNA for the CDR3: TGTGCCACCAGCAGAGATCTCGACAGGACCACTGAAGCTTTCTTT.

CDR3 loop: CASSLYNYNEQFF. The CDR3 DNA reads as TGCGCCAGCAGCTTGTACAACTACAATGAGCAGTTCTTC. The rearrangement uses TRBV5-1 and TRBJ2-1; no clear D. V was pared by 1 base and J by 3 bases, with 5 bases between. Germline V gene data show CDR1 as SGHRS and CDR2 as YFSETQ. The CDR3 is 13 amino acids. The full variable domain, completed using reference TRBV5-1 and TRBJ2-1, is KAGVTQTPRYLIKTRGQQVTLSCSPISGHRSVSWYQQTPGQGLQFLFEYFSETQRNKGNFPGRFSGRQFSNSRSEMNVSTLELGDSALYLCASSLYNYNEQFFGPGTRLTVL.

The CDR3 nucleotides read TGTGCCAGCTCACCGTCTAGCCCTGGCTACGAGCAGTACTTC. This encodes CASSPSSPGYEQYF. V usage is TRBV18 and J usage is TRBJ2-7, with D perhaps matching TRBD2 (5 bases). Looked up from germline, CDR1 is KGHSH and CDR2 is LQKENI. The CDR3 consists of 14 residues. V shed 3 bases and J shed 3 bases, with 12 bases lying between them.

There are many counts of this clone. V is TRBV28 and J is TRBJ2-7; TRBD2 aligns across 11 bases. Germline CDR1 and CDR2: MDHEN and SYDVKM. Trimming at V came to 6 bases and at J to 4 bases, leaving 8 bases not matched to a gene. This CDR3 has 15 residues. Here the CDR3 reads CASRETSGSYYEQYF. The CDR3 DNA is TGTGCCAGCAGGGAAACTAGCGGGAGTTATTACGAGCAGTACTTC.

The chain recombines TRBV4-1 with TRBJ2-1; D not resolved. Germline CDR1 is MGHRA and CDR2 is YSYEKL. This CDR3 is built from 13 residues. V gave up 4 bases and J gave up 3 bases, with 7 bases separating them. CDR3 loop: CASSRANYNEQFF. The CDR3 nucleotides read TGCGCCAGCAGCCGCGCCAACTACAATGAGCAGTTCTTC.

This chain uses TRBV19 with TRBJ1-1; the D gene is possibly TRBD1 (5 bases). This CDR3 region has 14 residues. V shed 3 bases and J shed 4 bases, with 12 bases lying between them. Germline V gene data show CDR1 as LNHDA and CDR2 as SQIVND (reference sequence). CDR3 nucleotide sequence: TGTGCCAGTAGTATTCAGGGATCGGTCACTGAAGCTTTCTTT. This sequence encodes CASSIQGSVTEAFF.

Concerning this clone: Other DNA sequences within the sample encode an identical CDR3. The rearrangement links TRBV28 to TRBJ2-7; the match to TRBD2 covers 11 bases. The germline V gene has CDR1 MDHEN and CDR2 SYDVKM. Trimming removed 5 bases from V and 4 bases from J; junction bases left unmatched: 4. This CDR3 region has 14 residues. The CDR3: CASSKGLAVYEQYF. CDR3 nucleotide sequence: TGTGCCAGCAGTAAGGGACTAGCGGTTTACGAGCAGTACTTC.

J is TRBJ2-1 and V is TRBV7-8; 7 bases align to TRBD2. This CDR3 has 15 residues. V was pared by 4 bases and J by 1 base, with 4 bases of the junction left unmatched. CDR1 and CDR2 (germline): SGHVS, FQNEAQ. CDR3 in amino acids: CASSSSGVSYNEQFF. CDR3 sequence (DNA): TGTGCCAGCAGCTCTAGCGGAGTATCCTACAATGAGCAGTTCTTC.

The CDR3 protein is CASGSGTSGRYTQYF. The DNA of the CDR3 is TGTGCTAGTGGTTCCGGGACTAGCGGGAGATATACGCAGTATTTT. The chain uses TRBV12-5 and TRBJ2-3; 14 bases fit TRBD2. The CDR3 consists of 15 residues. From germline, CDR1 is LGHNT and CDR2 FRNRAP. V lost 4 bases, J lost 7 bases, and 4 bases stayed unmatched.

This clone has ten or more counts. A read error is possible here, since a much larger clone lies one base away. Other DNA sequences in the same sample also yield this CDR3. The V call is TRBV28, the J call TRBJ2-7; D may be TRBD2 (6 bases). Germline loops: CDR1 MDHEN, CDR2 SYDVKM. The CDR3 has 13 residues. Trimming pared 2 bases from V and 3 bases from J, leaving 8 bases between. For the CDR3, the DNA is TGTGCCAGCAGTTTAGGGACTTTCTACGAGCAGTACTTC. Translated, it gives CASSLGTFYEQYF.